Below, 22 T cell receptor beta chains from the same sample are listed, as sequenced in a study of blood T cell repertoires in COVID-19. The repertoire was sequenced with immunoSEQ multiplex PCR; TCRdb's copy has only in-frame clones and lacks some. The sample holds some 190,000 clones, around 85% seen once. The specimen sequenced was peripheral blood. The receptor set was obtained from a woman aged 45-59 years with acute or convalescent COVID-19.

The chain employs TRBV6-6 and TRBJ2-7; D is perhaps TRBD1 (6 bases). With 7 bases removed from V and 2 bases from J, the gap between germline ends came to 9 bases. CDR3 length: 12 residues. CDR1 is MNHNY, CDR2 SVGAGI, per germline (reference sequence). CDR3 loop: CASMGATYEQYF. DNA for the CDR3: TGTGCCAGCATGGGGGCGACCTACGAGCAGTACTTC.

CDR3 sequence: CASSQGTPYAFF. DNA of the CDR3: TGTGCCAGCAGCCAAGGGACACCGTATGCTTTCTTT. The chain joins TRBV3-1 (or the pseudogene TRBV3-2) to TRBJ1-1; D is possibly TRBD1 (5 bases). The CDR3 loop spans 12 amino acids. Germline V gene data show CDR1 as LGHDT and CDR2 as YNNKEL (reference sequence). V was cut by 1 base and J by 11 bases, with 11 bases left in between.

This clone was recorded once. The CDR3 DNA reads TGTGCCAGCAGCCGGGTCAACACTGAAGCTTTCTTT. It specifies CASSRVNTEAFF. This sequence joins TRBV6-5 and TRBJ1-1; no clear D gene. CDR1 and CDR2 from the germline V gene are MNHEY and SVGAGI. V lost 6 bases to trimming and J lost 2 bases, with 7 bases between them. This CDR3 region has 12 residues.

J is TRBJ2-3 and V is TRBV6-5; 7 positions match TRBD2. V lost 6 bases to trimming and J lost 6 bases; unmatched junction nucleotides: 9. Germline lookup yields CDR1 MNHEY and CDR2 SVGAGI. The CDR3 runs to 14 residues. CDR3 in DNA: TGTGCCAGCAGAGCCACTAGCGCGATCGATACGCAGTATTTT. Its protein product is CASRATSAIDTQYF.

V gene TRBV4-1 combines with J gene TRBJ2-4; maybe TRBD2 (5 bases). Germline lookup yields CDR1 MGHRA and CDR2 YSYEKL. With 1 base removed from V and 9 bases from J, the gap between germline ends came to 10 bases. CDR3 size: 13 residues. The CDR3 region is CASSQVTRGIQYF. CDR3 sequence (DNA): TGCGCCAGCAGCCAAGTTACCCGGGGCATTCAGTACTTC.

Remarks on this clone: The sample holds other DNA sequences that translate to the same CDR3. The chain joins TRBV5-1 to TRBJ2-1; 7 bases align to TRBD2. After removal of 3 bases from V and 0 bases from J, the junction contained 6 bases not matched to a gene. The germline CDR1 and CDR2 sequences are SGHRS and YFSETQ. The CDR3 is 16 residues long. CDR3 coding DNA: TGCGCCAGCAGCTCGAGCGGGGCCAGCTCCTACAATGAGCAGTTCTTC. This encodes CASSSSGASSYNEQFF.

The rearrangement joins TRBV7-8 to TRBJ2-1, with D perhaps matching TRBD2 (5 bases). CDR3 length: 15 residues. Germline V gene lookup returns CDR1 SGHVS and CDR2 FQNEAQ. Trimming cost V 2 bases and J 6 bases, with 14 bases left between them. The CDR3 sequence is CASSLTAAGGNEQFF. The CDR3 DNA follows: TGTGCCAGCAGCTTAACAGCGGCAGGCGGCAATGAGCAGTTCTTC.

The chain carries TRBV2 and TRBJ2-1; D possibly corresponds to TRBD1 (6 bases). This CDR3 is built from 15 residues. Trimming pared 7 bases from V and 0 bases from J, leaving 13 bases between. CDR1 SNHLY and CDR2 FYNNEI come from the germline V gene. Here the CDR3 reads CASKETGSSYNEQFF. The CDR3 DNA is TGTGCCAGCAAGGAGACAGGAAGCTCCTACAATGAGCAGTTCTTC.

The chain has TRBV24-1 and TRBJ2-7, with 8 bases fitting TRBD1. V shed 5 bases, J shed 6 bases, and the junction held 5 bases outside the gene matches. The CDR3 totals 13 residues. Germline V gives CDR1 KGHDR, CDR2 SFDVKD. The chain's CDR3 is CATSALGQGEQYF. CDR3 in DNA: TGTGCCACCAGTGCGCTCGGACAGGGCGAGCAGTACTTC.

The gene calls are TRBV19 and TRBJ1-5; D not certain. This CDR3 spans 16 amino acids. V was trimmed by 6 bases and J by 3 bases, leaving 18 bases between them. Per the germline V gene, CDR1 is LNHDA and CDR2 is SQIVND (reference sequence). The CDR3 DNA sequence: TGTGCCAGTAGCGGATCCTGGCAGCGTAACAATCAGCCCCAGCATTTT. Its protein is CASSGSWQRNNQPQHF.

This clone showed up just a few times. The J gene is TRBJ1-5, the V gene TRBV28, with 7 bases fitting TRBD1. V trimming: 4 bases; J trimming: 0 bases; junction bases outside the gene matches: 6. CDR1 MDHEN and CDR2 SYDVKM come from the germline V gene. The CDR3 has 16 amino acids. The CDR3 nucleotides are TGTGCCAGCAGTTCCCGACAGGGATTTAGCAATCAGCCCCAGCATTTT. Protein product: CASSSRQGFSNQPQHF.

This CDR3 reads CASSKTGAFNYGYTF. The CDR3 nucleotides are TGTGCCAGCAGCAAGACAGGGGCTTTCAACTATGGCTACACCTTC. The chain employs TRBV2 and TRBJ1-2; 8 bases map to TRBD1. V gave up 6 bases and J gave up 2 bases; unmatched junction bases: 8. This CDR3 has 15 residues. Germline-derived CDR1 and CDR2 are SNHLY and FYNNEI.

For the CDR3, the DNA is TGTGCCAGTTCCCCGCGGGGGTACACTGAAGCTTTCTTT. Residues: CASSPRGYTEAFF. J is TRBJ1-1 and V is TRBV19; a possible D gene is TRBD1 (5 bases). Trimming took 8 bases from V and 3 from J, leaving 13 bases between them. The CDR3 sequence is 13 residues long. CDR1 and CDR2 from the germline V gene are LNHDA and SQIVND (reference sequence).

The rearrangement uses TRBV5-8 and TRBJ1-4, with 10 bases identical to TRBD1. The CDR3 covers 15 residues. The J segment lost 7 bases and the V segment lost 3 bases, leaving 6 bases of the junction unmatched. CDR1 and CDR2 from the germline V gene are SGHTS and YDEGEE. CDR3 protein: CASSSGQGGSEKLFF. DNA for the CDR3: TGTGCCAGCAGCTCAGGACAGGGGGGCAGTGAAAAACTGTTTTTT.

The V call is TRBV4-2, the J call TRBJ2-2; 11 positions match TRBD2. Trimming at V came to 2 bases and at J to 6 bases, leaving 8 bases not matched to a gene. CDR1 LGHNA and CDR2 YNFKEQ come from the germline V gene. This CDR3 spans 17 amino acids. CDR3 sequence (DNA): TGTGCCAGCAGCCAAACTGGAAGACTAGCGGGACCCGGGGAGCTGTTTTTT. This gives the protein CASSQTGRLAGPGELFF.

This clone was picked up a small number of times. The V gene is TRBV5-4, the J gene TRBJ2-2; D may be TRBD2 (6 bases). V was clipped by 4 bases and J by 4 bases, with 14 bases between them. The germline CDR1 and CDR2 sequences are SGHNT and YYREEE (reference sequence). There are 15 residues in the CDR3. The DNA for the CDR3 is TGTGCCAGCAGCGGGGTTGGGGGGTCCACCGGGGAGCTGTTTTTT. Protein sequence: CASSGVGGSTGELFF.

The chain joins TRBV7-2 to TRBJ1-5, with a weak D call TRBD1 (5 bases). The length of the CDR3 is 15 residues. The V end lost 3 bases, the J end lost 0 bases, and 9 bases lay between the germline ends. The germline CDR1 and CDR2 sequences are SGHTA and FQGNSA. The CDR3 DNA is TGTGCCAGCAGCTTTCAGGACAATAGCAATCAGCCCCAGCATTTT. The encoded protein is CASSFQDNSNQPQHF.

This clone has more than one count but fewer than ten. The chain combines TRBV18 with TRBJ2-5, with 9 bases that match TRBD1. In germline, CDR1 is KGHSH, CDR2 LQKENI. V was pared by 2 bases and J by 7 bases, with 5 bases of the junction left unmatched. The CDR3 consists of 14 residues. The CDR3 coding sequence is TGTGCCAGCTCACCAGGGACAGGGTTCGGGACCCAGTACTTC. Its protein product is CASSPGTGFGTQYF. Variable domain in full (rest from reference TRBV18 and TRBJ2-5): NAGVMQNPRHLVRRRGQEARLRCSPMKGHSHVYWYRQLPEEGLKFMVYLQKENIIDESGMPKERFSAEFPKEGPSILRIQQVVRGDSAAYFCASSPGTGFGTQYFGPGTRLLVL.

The chain joins TRBV5-1 to TRBJ1-2, with a possible D match to TRBD1 (5 bases). The V and J ends lost 6 bases and 6 bases respectively, with 24 bases between them. This CDR3 comprises 16 residues. The germline gives CDR1 SGHRS, CDR2 YFSETQ. CDR3 sequence: CASMRAWTGESDGYTF. The CDR3, as DNA: TGCGCCAGCATGCGGGCCTGGACGGGGGAGAGTGATGGCTACACCTTC. Filled out from reference TRBV5-1 and TRBJ1-2, the complete variable domain reads KAGVTQTPRYLIKTRGQQVTLSCSPISGHRSVSWYQQTPGQGLQFLFEYFSETQRNKGNFPGRFSGRQFSNSRSEMNVSTLELGDSALYLCASMRAWTGESDGYTFGSGTRLTVV.

The chain links TRBV18 to TRBJ2-1, with 15 bases identical to TRBD2. This CDR3 spans 16 amino acids. CDR1 and CDR2 (germline): KGHSH, LQKENI. With 3 bases clipped from V and 6 bases from J, the junction kept 3 bases outside the gene matches. The CDR3 bases are TGTGCCAGCTCACCGGGACTAGCGGGGGGAACCAATGAGCAGTTCTTC. This encodes CASSPGLAGGTNEQFF.

The genes are TRBV5-1 and TRBJ1-1; perhaps TRBD1 as D (6 bases). This CDR3 is 14 amino acids long. V lost 0 bases, J lost 5 bases, and 11 bases lay in between. In germline, CDR1 is SGHRS, CDR2 YFSETQ. This chain's CDR3 is CASSLDRVGTEAFF. The CDR3 DNA reads as TGCGCCAGCAGCTTGGACAGGGTAGGGACTGAAGCTTTCTTT.

V usage is TRBV24-1 and J usage is TRBJ2-7; no clear D. The CDR3 loop spans 12 amino acids. The V gene lost 3 bases and the J gene lost 3 bases, with 5 bases spanning the gap. Germline CDR1 is KGHDR and CDR2 is SFDVKD. CDR3 residues: CATSDRGYEQYF. The CDR3 bases are TGTGCCACCAGTGATCGAGGCTACGAGCAGTACTTC.